These 30 T cell receptor beta chains came from one sample sequenced in a study of T cells in Graves' hyperthyroidism and ophthalmopathy. TCR beta CDR3 regions were amplified from RNA. First-round RT-PCR of the TCR CDR3 relied on the HTBI primer set. TCRdb reanalysed the multiplex PCR reads using MiXCR and keeps one entry per CDR3 protein. Of about 770,000 distinct CDR3 sequences in the sample, around 19% were seen once. Sequences were obtained from blood. All receptors derive from a woman between 45 and 65 years old with Graves' hyperthyroidism that later progressed to Graves' ophthalmopathy.

Concerning this clonotype: Possible read error: a much larger clone is one base away. This chain links TRBV20-1 with TRBJ1-5; no firm D call. Between the trimmed V and J ends, which lost 5 bases and 6 bases, there was a span of 5 bases. The CDR3 loop spans 10 amino acids. Germline V lookup: CDR1 DFQATT, CDR2 SNEGSKA (reference sequence). CDR3 DNA: TGCAGTGCTGGCGGTCAGCCCCAGCATTTT. Its protein is CSAGGQPQHF.

This clonotype was seen only a few times. The chain has TRBV5-5 and TRBJ2-1; D is uncertain. CDR1 is SGHKS and CDR2 is YYEKEE in the germline V gene (reference sequence). The CDR3 consists of 14 residues. V shed 5 bases and J shed 9 bases, with 18 bases lying between them. DNA of the CDR3: TGTGCCAGCAGATTACCAGGCGGCGTTTCTGAGCAGTTCTTC. Amino acids: CASRLPGGVSEQFF. Complete variable domain (other parts from reference TRBV5-5 and TRBJ2-1): DAGVTQSPTHLIKTRGQQVTLRCSPISGHKSVSWYQQVLGQGPQFIFQYYEKEERGRGNFPDRFSARQFPNYSSELNVNALLLGDSALYLCASRLPGGVSEQFFGPGTRLTVL.

This clonotype was counted many times. This sequence joins TRBV11-2 and TRBJ1-2; D is uncertain. V was pared by 7 bases and J by 8 bases, with 26 bases between. The CDR3 contains 16 residues. Germline V gene sequence: CDR1 SGHAT, CDR2 FQNNGV. The CDR3 DNA follows: TGTGCCAGCACCGACGGTGGTAGGGCGAATATGGGAGGCTACACCTTC. As protein: CASTDGGRANMGGYTF.

This clonotype came up many times. The V call is TRBV5-1, the J call TRBJ2-7; 7 bases are a match to TRBD1. The CDR3 contains 14 residues. V shed 2 bases, J shed 3 bases, and the junction held 5 bases outside the gene matches. CDR1 is SGHRS and CDR2 is YFSETQ in the germline V gene. The CDR3 spells CASSLHQGDYEQYF. CDR3 coding DNA: TGCGCCAGCAGCTTACACCAGGGGGACTACGAGCAGTACTTC.

The chain is built from TRBV6-1 and TRBJ1-3; D not resolved. Germline assignment: CDR1 MNHNS and CDR2 SASEGT. Deletions cut 7 bases from V and 0 bases from J, with 13 bases between. CDR3 length: 15 amino acids. CDR3 in amino acids: CASTLRGYSGNTIYF. The CDR3, as DNA: TGTGCCAGCACCCTGAGAGGGTACTCTGGAAACACCATATATTTT.

This clonotype was found once. The rearrangement joins TRBV7-2 to TRBJ2-7; D is possibly TRBD2 (5 bases). Trimming took off 1 base at V and 2 bases at J, with 12 bases between the two ends. Looked up from germline, CDR1 is SGHTA and CDR2 is FQGNSA. This CDR3 region has 15 residues. CDR3 DNA sequence: TGTGCCAGCAGCTTAGAAGGTGGCGGGCCCTACGAGCAGTACTTC. Amino acid sequence: CASSLEGGGPYEQYF.

This clonotype was seen at least ten times. This rearrangement joins TRBV7-9 to TRBJ1-1; D gene unclear. The length of the CDR3 is 14 residues. CDR1 and CDR2 (germline): SEHNR, FQNEAQ (reference sequence). Trimming left V 4 bases short and J 4 bases short, with 13 bases between. DNA of the CDR3: TGTGCCAGCAGCTGGTTTGGGTCGAGCACTGAAGCTTTCTTT. Translated, it gives CASSWFGSSTEAFF.

This clonotype was detected ten times or more. This rearrangement joins TRBV7-9 to TRBJ2-1; TRBD2 agrees at 8 bases. Germline CDR1 reads SEHNR; CDR2 reads FQNEAQ (reference sequence). The CDR3 is 16 amino acids. V gave up 1 base and J gave up 6 bases; unmatched junction bases: 8. The CDR3 protein is CASSLVVSGNLNEQFF. For the CDR3, the DNA is TGTGCCAGCAGCTTAGTCGTTAGCGGGAACCTCAATGAGCAGTTCTTC.

The sample holds a few counts of this clonotype. The chain is built from TRBV12-3 or TRBV12-4 and TRBJ1-5, with 12 bases identical to TRBD1. CDR3 length: 19 residues. The junction had 16 bases not matched to a gene; V was cut back by 4 bases and J by 6 bases. In DNA form, the CDR3 reads TGTGCCAGCAGTTGGTGGGGTGGGACAGGGGGCAGGGGCGGTCAGCCCCAGCATTTT. Its translation: CASSWWGGTGGRGGQPQHF.

This clonotype has only a few counts. The V call is TRBV6-6, the J call TRBJ1-1, with TRBD1 as a possible D gene (5 bases). Germline assignment: CDR1 MNHNY and CDR2 SVGAGI (reference sequence). Trimming took off 0 bases at V and 6 bases at J, with 11 bases between the two ends. The CDR3 contains 14 residues. CDR3 nucleotide sequence: TGTGCCAGCAGTTACTCGGAGACGGGGCCTGAAGCTTTCTTT. It encodes CASSYSETGPEAFF.

This clonotype appeared a few times. The germline gene is not matched at one end of the junction; a read error may be the cause. The gene calls are TRBV19 and TRBJ1-1; possible D gene TRBD1, 5 bases. The V gene's germline CDR1 is LNHDA and CDR2 SQIVND (reference sequence). This CDR3 comprises 14 residues. CDR3 sequence reads: CASSIGGENAEAFF. The CDR3 DNA reads as TGTGCCAGTAGTATAGGAGGGGAGAACGCTGAAGCTTTCTTT. Variable domain in full (rest from reference TRBV19 and TRBJ1-1): DGGITQSPKYLFRKEGQNVTLSCEQNLNHDAMYWYRQDPGQGLRLIYYSQIVNDFQKGDIAEGYSVSREKKESFPLTVTSAQKNPTAFYLCASSIGGENAEAFFGQGTRLTVV.

This sequence joins TRBV10-3 and TRBJ1-1; D call uncertain. This CDR3 comprises 13 residues. With 4 bases removed from V and 4 bases from J, the gap between germline ends came to 10 bases. Germline assignment: CDR1 ENHRY and CDR2 SYGVKD. The CDR3 here is CAISVGPGTEAFF. The CDR3, as DNA: TGTGCCATCAGTGTGGGTCCGGGCACTGAAGCTTTCTTT.

This clonotype was seen many times. This chain joins TRBV7-3 and TRBJ1-5; D may be TRBD1 (5 bases). Germline values: CDR1 SGHTA, CDR2 FQGTGA. With 5 bases removed from V and 5 bases from J, the gap between germline ends came to 19 bases. The CDR3 is 16 amino acids. The CDR3 sequence: CASSKPLGRMDQPQHF. As DNA, the CDR3 is TGTGCCAGCAGCAAACCCTTGGGACGGATGGATCAGCCCCAGCATTTT.

This rearrangement joins TRBV18 to TRBJ2-7, with 9 bases identical to TRBD2. Germline V gene lookup returns CDR1 KGHSH and CDR2 LQKENI. This CDR3 contains 13 residues. The V and J ends lost 4 bases and 4 bases, in that order; junction bases with no gene match: 2. This chain's CDR3 is CASSRAGGYEQYF. DNA for the CDR3: TGTGCCAGCTCACGGGCGGGGGGGTACGAGCAGTACTTC.

This clonotype was seen many times. The chain carries TRBV3-1 and TRBJ2-1; unclear D gene. The V end lost 0 bases, the J end lost 5 bases, and 5 bases lay between the germline ends. In germline, CDR1 is LGHDT, CDR2 YNNKEL (reference sequence). The length of the CDR3 is 13 residues. For the CDR3, the DNA is TGTGCCAGCAGCCAAGATCCGCACAATGAGCAGTTCTTC. Protein product: CASSQDPHNEQFF.

J is TRBJ1-1 and V is TRBV27; D not certain. V was trimmed by 6 bases and J by 1 base, leaving 9 bases between them. The CDR3 has 13 amino acids. Germline CDR1 MNHEY, CDR2 SMNVEV (reference sequence). The CDR3 DNA follows: TGTGCCAGCAGGCGACGGGAGAACACTGAAGCTTTCTTT. It is translated as CASRRRENTEAFF.

This clonotype was recorded many times. The V and J genes are TRBV11-2 and TRBJ1-5; D is perhaps TRBD1 (6 bases). The CDR3 totals 15 residues. Trimming shortened V by 0 bases and J by 6 bases, and 12 bases separated the two germline ends. CDR1 is SGHAT and CDR2 is FQNNGV in the germline V gene. CDR3 residues: CASSLDSTGSQPQHF. The CDR3 DNA sequence: TGTGCCAGCAGCTTAGATTCGACAGGTAGTCAGCCCCAGCATTTT.

This chain uses TRBV13 with TRBJ1-1; possibly TRBD1 for D (6 bases). CDR1 PRHDT and CDR2 FYEKMQ come from the germline V gene (reference sequence). The V gene lost 8 bases and the J gene lost 4 bases, with 14 bases spanning the gap. The CDR3 covers 13 residues. CDR3 coding DNA: TGTGCCAGCGGGGACGGGGGGCGCACTGAAGCTTTCTTT. It codes for CASGDGGRTEAFF. Looking up the rest from reference TRBV13 and TRBJ1-1 gives the full variable domain: AAGVIQSPRHLIKEKRETATLKCYPIPRHDTVYWYQQGPGQDPQFLISFYEKMQSDKGSIPDRFSAQQFSDYHSELNMSSLELGDSALYFCASGDGGRTEAFFGQGTRLTVV.

This clonotype has just a few counts. The junction departs from germline at one end; a sequencing error may be responsible. The rearrangement uses TRBV6-1 and TRBJ2-7; possibly TRBD1 for D (5 bases). Germline-derived CDR1 and CDR2 are MNHNS and SASEGT. This CDR3 has 12 amino acids. CDR3 amino acids: CASNEGDREQYF. Here the CDR3 DNA reads TGTGCCAGCAATGAAGGGGATCGCGAGCAGTACTTC.

This clonotype occurred a few times. The chain couples TRBV6-1 to TRBJ2-2, with D possibly TRBD1 on 6 matching bases. The ends were cut back, 8 bases at V and 7 bases at J, with 14 bases in the middle. The CDR3 is 13 amino acids. In germline, CDR1 is MNHNS, CDR2 SASEGT. CDR3 coding DNA: TGTGCCAGCGCCGACAGGAGTATCGGGGAGCTGTTTTTT. As protein: CASADRSIGELFF.

In its sample, this clonotype was seen a few times. This chain uses TRBV12-3 or TRBV12-4 with TRBJ1-6, with a weak D call TRBD1 (5 bases). Trimming took 3 bases from V and 6 from J, leaving 9 bases between them. The CDR3 contains 14 residues. The CDR3 region is CASSFRGANSPLHF. The CDR3 DNA reads as TGTGCCAGCAGTTTTAGAGGGGCTAATTCACCCCTCCACTTT.

V and J are TRBV7-9 and TRBJ2-3, with D unresolved. V was trimmed by 5 bases and J by 7 bases, leaving 7 bases between them. Per germline, CDR1 SEHNR and CDR2 FQNEAQ (reference sequence). The CDR3 consists of 11 residues. The CDR3 DNA follows: TGTGCCAGCAGCAATGCCAATACGCAGTATTTT. It is translated as CASSNANTQYF.

This clonotype was seen only a few times. The chain carries TRBV11-2 and TRBJ1-2; D uncertain. V lost 1 base and J lost 2, with 11 bases in between. Germline assignment: CDR1 SGHAT and CDR2 FQNNGV. The CDR3 length is 15 residues. The CDR3 nucleotides are TGTGCCAGCAGCTTAGCTTCACAGCCAAACTATGGCTACACCTTC. Translated, it gives CASSLASQPNYGYTF.

This clonotype was observed at least ten times. This chain connects TRBV12-3 or TRBV12-4 to TRBJ2-5, with 7 bases identical to TRBD1. The trim removed 6 bases at V and 2 bases at J, leaving 6 bases unmatched. The CDR3 runs 14 residues. DNA of the CDR3: TGTGCCAGCAGACCCGACAGGGCTCAAGAGACCCAGTACTTC. Translating it yields CASRPDRAQETQYF.

The chain has TRBV29-1 and TRBJ2-4; 8 bases agree with TRBD1. The CDR3 sequence is 12 residues long. The V and J ends lost 7 bases and 13 bases, in that order; junction bases with no gene match: 12. Germline V gene lookup returns CDR1 SQVTM and CDR2 ANQGSEA. The CDR3 DNA is TGCAGCGCCCGGGCAGGGGGCCCTATACAGTACTTC. Encoded protein: CSARAGGPIQYF.

This chain joins TRBV19 and TRBJ1-6, with D possibly matching TRBD1 (5 bases). V dropped 2 bases and J dropped 8 bases, with 16 bases sitting between them. The CDR3 runs to 16 residues. Germline V gene sequence: CDR1 LNHDA, CDR2 SQIVND (reference sequence). CDR3 nucleotides: TGTGCCAGTAGTATATCGGCAGGGCTTAGTCATTCACCCCTCCACTTT. Its protein is CASSISAGLSHSPLHF.

The sample holds a few counts of this clonotype. A read error may produce the germline difference seen at one junction end. This chain uses TRBV2 with TRBJ1-1; D is ambiguous. The CDR3 extends over 9 amino acids. The germline CDR1 and CDR2 sequences are SNHLY and FYNNEI. As DNA, the CDR3 is TGTGCCAGCAGGGTGCCCGCCCTCTTT. Translated, it gives CASRVPALF. The full variable domain, its missing parts supplied by reference TRBV2 and TRBJ1-1, is EPEVTQTPSHQVTQMGQEVILRCVPISNHLYFYWYRQILGQKVEFLVSFYNNEISEKSEIFDDQFSVERPDGSNFTLKIRSTKLEDSAMYFCASRVPALFGQGTRLTVV.

This clonotype was counted a few times. The chain uses TRBV6-1 and TRBJ1-5; D perhaps matches TRBD1 (6 bases). Trimming cost V 8 bases and J 4 bases, with 12 bases left between them. The V gene's germline CDR1 is MNHNS and CDR2 SASEGT. This CDR3 has 13 amino acids. DNA of the CDR3: TGTGCCAGCCACAGGGATGGGAATCAGCCCCAGCATTTT. The encoded protein is CASHRDGNQPQHF.

This clonotype was counted at least ten times. The CDR3 region is CSADRPLGRDHNEQFF. DNA for the CDR3: TGCAGTGCGGATCGACCGCTTGGCAGAGACCACAATGAGCAGTTCTTC. The chain combines TRBV20-1 with TRBJ2-1, with D uncertain. Germline CDR1 is DFQATT and CDR2 is SNEGSKA (reference sequence). This CDR3 has 16 amino acids. The germline V and J ends were trimmed by 6 bases and 5 bases, with 23 bases remaining between them.

This clonotype has only a few counts. CDR3 coding DNA: TGTGCCAGTAGTATCATAGGGGCCATGAACACTGAAGCTTTCTTT. It translates to CASSIIGAMNTEAFF. The chain combines TRBV19 with TRBJ1-1, with D perhaps matching TRBD1 (5 bases). Trimming took off 3 bases at V and 0 bases at J, with 11 bases between the two ends. Germline assignment: CDR1 LNHDA and CDR2 SQIVND (reference sequence). This CDR3 is 15 amino acids long.